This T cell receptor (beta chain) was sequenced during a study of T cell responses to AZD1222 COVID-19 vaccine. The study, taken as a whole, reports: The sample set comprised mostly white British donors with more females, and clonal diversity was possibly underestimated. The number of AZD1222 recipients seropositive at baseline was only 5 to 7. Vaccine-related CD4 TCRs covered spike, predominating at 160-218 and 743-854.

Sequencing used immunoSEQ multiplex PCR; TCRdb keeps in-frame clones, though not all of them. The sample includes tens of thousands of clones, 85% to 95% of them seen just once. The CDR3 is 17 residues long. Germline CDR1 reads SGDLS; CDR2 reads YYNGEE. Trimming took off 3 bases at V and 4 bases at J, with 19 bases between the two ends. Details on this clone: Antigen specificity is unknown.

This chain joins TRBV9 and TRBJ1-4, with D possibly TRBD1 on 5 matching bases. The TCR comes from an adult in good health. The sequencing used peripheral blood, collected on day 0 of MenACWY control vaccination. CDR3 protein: CASSALIRQFVNEKLFF. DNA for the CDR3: TGTGCCAGCAGCGCCCTAATCAGACAGTTCGTTAATGAAAAACTGTTTTTT.